These T cell receptor beta chains were read from a single sample in a study of response to subunit inactivated influenza vaccine. TCRdb called the RT-PCR reads again in MiXCR, with one record for every CDR3 protein. The sample yields approximately 530,000 distinct CDR3 sequences, under 8.5% seen once. The sample consisted of PBMCs from blood, taken 23 months after vaccination. The receptor set was obtained from a man between 45 and 75 years old who received an inactivated influenza vaccine. Both conserved end residues are part of each CDR3. A D gene is named only where the DNA matches it firmly. Clone sizes are given selectively: once, few, many, or a class where the clone is expanded.

>TRBJ1-4|TRBV7-2|NA|many
TGTGCCAGCAGCTTTGATAAAGAAAAACTGTTTTTT
CASSFDKEKLFF
>TRBJ2-7|TRBV20-1|NA|few
TGCAGTGCTAAGGAGGCCGAGGGTTCCCGCTACGAGCAGTACTTC
CSAKEAEGSRYEQYF
>TRBJ2-1|TRBV5-1|NA|few
TGCGCCAGCAGCCAAGGCCACAGGGAGGTGAATGAGCAGTTCTTC
CASSQGHREVNEQFF
>TRBJ2-2|TRBV20-1|NA|few
TGCAGTGCTAGTAGGGCAGCGAACACCGGGGAGCTGTTTTTT
CSASRAANTGELFF
>TRBJ2-5|TRBV6-5|TRBD1|NA
TGTGCCAGCAGTTTTCAGGGGGTATGGCGGGAGACCCAGTACTTC
CASSFQGVWRETQYF
>TRBJ1-4|TRBV6-1|TRBD1|NA
TGTGCCAGCAGGAACACAGGGGTAACTAATGAAAAACTGTTTTTT
CASRNTGVTNEKLFF
>TRBJ2-1|TRBV6-6|NA|many
TGTGCCAGCAGTTACTCGGGCGATGAGCAGTTCTTC
CASSYSGDEQFF
>TRBJ2-7|TRBV4-2|NA|few
TGTGCCAGCAGCCAAGATTGGGGCGGGTCAGAGCAGTACTTC
CASSQDWGGSEQYF
>TRBJ2-2|TRBV20-1|TRBD1|few
TGCAGTGCTGGACAGGGGAACACCGGGGAGCTGTTTTTT
CSAGQGNTGELFF
>TRBJ1-4|TRBV29-1|NA|few
TGCAGCGTTGGCGGACGGCAGAATGAAAAACTGTTTTTT
CSVGGRQNEKLFF
>TRBJ2-1|TRBV2|NA|many
TGTGCCAGCAGTTTGGAACTAGCCGGTTACAATGAGCAGTTCTTC
CASSLELAGYNEQFF
>TRBJ2-3|TRBV12-3/TRBV12-4|TRBD1|NA
TGTGCCAGCACCCTGGGACAGGGGATCGCAGATACGCAGTATTTT
CASTLGQGIADTQYF
>TRBJ1-5|TRBV7-3|NA|many
TGTGCCAGCACCAAAGACAGACATCAGCCCCAGCATTTT
CASTKDRHQPQHF
>TRBJ1-6|TRBV12-3/TRBV12-4|TRBD1|few
TGTGCCAGCAGTTCTACCGCGGACAGGGGCCTTCCCCACTTT
CASSSTADRGLPHF
>TRBJ2-5|TRBV20-1|NA|NA
TGCAGTGCTAGAGATCTTCGGGAGACCCAGTACTTC
CSARDLRETQYF
>TRBJ2-1|TRBV20-1|TRBD2|NA
TGCAGTGCACAACGGGGGGACAATGAGCAGTTCTTC
CSAQRGDNEQFF
>TRBJ2-2|TRBV12-3/TRBV12-4|TRBD2|many
TGTGCCAGCAGTTTAATGAGCGGGGCGGTCACCGGGGAGCTGTTTTTT
CASSLMSGAVTGELFF
>TRBJ1-6|TRBV27|NA|many
TGTGCCAGCAGTTTCCTGGGGGATCACAATTCACCCCTCCACTTT
CASSFLGDHNSPLHF
>TRBJ2-2|TRBV12-3/TRBV12-4|TRBD1|NA
TGTGCCAGCAGTCCGTCCCGGGACAGGATCGGGATCACCGGGGAGCTGTTTTTT
CASSPSRDRIGITGELFF
>TRBJ1-2|TRBV20-1|TRBD1|few
TGCAGTGCCCTACCGGCAGGGGGTAGGGGCTACACCTTC
CSALPAGGRGYTF
>TRBJ2-5|TRBV3-1|TRBD1|NA
TGTGCCAGCAGCCAAACAGGGGGCTCAGAGACCCAGTACTTC
CASSQTGGSETQYF
>TRBJ2-1|TRBV20-1|NA|NA
TGCAGTCCGAAAGGGGGTGGTAGAAGCTCCTACAATGAGCAGTTCTTC
CSPKGGGRSSYNEQFF
>TRBJ1-5|TRBV20-1|TRBD1|many
TGCAGTGCTAGAGTTAGGGACAGGGGGCGTCAGCCCCAGCATTTT
CSARVRDRGRQPQHF
>TRBJ2-7|TRBV11-2|TRBD2|many
TGTGCCAGCAGCTGGGGACTAGCGGGAGTAAGAAGGGGGTACGAGCAGTACTTC
CASSWGLAGVRRGYEQYF
>TRBJ1-6|TRBV6-5|NA|NA
TGTGCCAGCAGTTCCTCCTATAATTCACCCCTCCACTTT
CASSSSYNSPLHF
>TRBJ2-5|TRBV18|TRBD1|NA
TGTGCCAGCTCACCTACGGGACAGGGGGCTGGGGAGACCCAGTACTTC
CASSPTGQGAGETQYF
>TRBJ1-5|TRBV20-1|NA|many
TGCAGTGCTATTGGCCTGGGACTCAATCAGCCCCAGCATTTT
CSAIGLGLNQPQHF
>TRBJ2-1|TRBV5-1|NA|few
TGCGCCAGCAATCAGTGGGGCCCTGTTGATGAGCAGTTCTTC
CASNQWGPVDEQFF
>TRBJ2-7|TRBV10-3|NA|NA
TGTGCCATCAGTGGGATGACGGGCGAGCAGTACTTC
CAISGMTGEQYF
>TRBJ2-1|TRBV5-1|NA|many
TGCGCCAGCAGCTTCACAGGGCCCTACAATGAGCAGTTCTTC
CASSFTGPYNEQFF
>TRBJ2-1|TRBV20-1|TRBD2|few
TGCAGTGCTAGAGATCGTAGCGGGAGAACTGGTTACAATGAGCAGTTCTTC
CSARDRSGRTGYNEQFF
>TRBJ2-7|TRBV2|TRBD1|few
TGTGCCAGCAGGGAGACAGGGGTCGAGCAGTACTTC
CASRETGVEQYF
>TRBJ2-7|TRBV18|NA|many
TGTGCCAGCTCACTGACCGGGACCTACGACGAGCAGTACTTC
CASSLTGTYDEQYF
>TRBJ2-7|TRBV10-3|TRBD1|many
TGTGCCATCAGCCAGGACAGGGCCTACGAGCAGTACTTC
CAISQDRAYEQYF
>TRBJ2-3|TRBV9|NA|NA
TGTGCCAGCAGCGTAGCTCCCATCACAGATACGCAGTATTTT
CASSVAPITDTQYF
>TRBJ2-1|TRBV20-1|NA|few
TGCAGTGCTAACGAACGTCCCTCCGAGCAGTTCTTC
CSANERPSEQFF
>TRBJ2-5|TRBV7-6|TRBD2|few
TGTGCCAGCAGCCCCGGGACTAAGCAAGAGACCCAGTACTTC
CASSPGTKQETQYF
>TRBJ1-4|TRBV20-1|NA|once
TGCAGTGCTTCGCCGCTGGGCCCTAAAGCAGAAAAACTGTTTTTT
CSASPLGPKAEKLFF
>TRBJ1-1|TRBV3-1|TRBD1|NA
TGTGCCAGCAGGCCTGGGACAGGGGGGGGCAACACTGAAGCTTTCTTT
CASRPGTGGGNTEAFF
>TRBJ2-7|TRBV27|TRBD2|NA
TGTGCCAGCAGGGGGATAGCGGGAGGGAAAACCTACGAGCAGTACTTC
CASRGIAGGKTYEQYF
>TRBJ2-1|TRBV7-2|TRBD2|few
TGTGCCAGCAGCCCCATCGGGGCGTCTAGCGGGGGGGGTGAGCAGTTCTTC
CASSPIGASSGGGEQFF
>TRBJ1-5|TRBV12-3/TRBV12-4|NA|many
TGTGCCAGCAGTTTAGCGGGGGATCAGCCCCAGCATTTT
CASSLAGDQPQHF
>TRBJ1-1|TRBV6-2/TRBV6-3|NA|few
TGTGCCAGCAGTTACTCGAAAGCAGGCGGGATGAACACTGAAGCTTTCTTT
CASSYSKAGGMNTEAFF
>TRBJ2-1|TRBV5-1|NA|many
TGCGCCAGCAGCTTGGTGCTTGGCTCACCGAGCTCCTACAATGAGCAGTTCTTC
CASSLVLGSPSSYNEQFF
>TRBJ2-7|TRBV12-3/TRBV12-4|NA|many
TGTGCCAGCAGAGCCGGGACCCTACCCTACGAGCAGTACTTC
CASRAGTLPYEQYF
>TRBJ2-3|TRBV10-1|NA|NA
TGCGCCAGCAGTGCGTTGGGGAGGCAGGATACGCAGTATTTT
CASSALGRQDTQYF
>TRBJ2-6|TRBV5-1|NA|few
TGCGCCAGCAGCCCAAGGGGGGCTACAAGAGTCTCTGGGGCCAACGTCCTGACTTTC
CASSPRGATRVSGANVLTF